This entry lists 28 T cell receptor beta chains sequenced from one sample in a study of blood T cell repertoires in COVID-19. Some clones are missing from TCRdb's copy, which holds only in-frame ones; the method was immunoSEQ multiplex PCR. The sample contains about 150,000 clones, about four fifths of which appear only once. Material for sequencing was peripheral blood. The receptors come from a man aged 55-75 years with acute or convalescent COVID-19.

The chain links TRBV3-1 (or the pseudogene TRBV3-2) to TRBJ2-7, with 7 bases lining up with TRBD2. The CDR3 length is 15 residues. V lost 1 base to trimming and J lost 6 bases; unmatched junction nucleotides: 9. Germline CDR1 reads LGHDT; CDR2 reads YNNKEL (reference sequence). The CDR3 nucleotides are TGTGCCAGCAGCCAAGTGGCCAGCGGGAAACTCGAGCAGTACTTC. It codes for CASSQVASGKLEQYF.

This clone showed up just once. V usage is TRBV5-1 and J usage is TRBJ1-3; D is unclear. The CDR3 is 13 amino acids. V was trimmed by 8 bases and J by 4 bases, leaving 13 bases between them. The V gene's germline CDR1 is SGHRS and CDR2 YFSETQ. The CDR3 DNA is TGCGCCAGGCCCCGGAGAGGGGGAAACACCATATATTTT. Residues: CARPRRGGNTIYF.

The chain has TRBV9 and TRBJ1-4; unclear D gene. Deletions cut 4 bases from V and 4 bases from J, with 17 bases between. Germline V CDR1 and CDR2: SGDLS, YYNGEE. The CDR3 is made up of 16 amino acids. CDR3 coding DNA: TGTGCCAGCAGCCTAGGCCGCAGGTCAGGTAATGAAAAACTGTTTTTT. This translates into CASSLGRRSGNEKLFF.

The chain couples TRBV6-6 to TRBJ1-5; 8 bases map to TRBD1. The junction had 13 bases not matched to a gene; V was cut back by 5 bases and J by 4 bases. The length of the CDR3 is 17 residues. Germline loops: CDR1 MNHNY, CDR2 SVGAGI (reference sequence). The CDR3 here is CASSPNSWTGSNQPQHF. CDR3 nucleotides: TGTGCCAGCAGTCCCAACTCCTGGACAGGGTCTAATCAGCCCCAGCATTTT.

The V and J genes are TRBV3-1 (or the pseudogene TRBV3-2) and TRBJ2-7; TRBD2 is a possible D gene (5 bases). In germline, CDR1 is LGHDT, CDR2 YNNKEL (reference sequence). Trimming took 2 bases from V and 7 from J, leaving 12 bases between them. The CDR3 is 13 amino acids. The CDR3 region has the DNA TGTGCCAGCAGCCAAATTCGGGGTTGGGAGCAGTACTTC. Its translation is CASSQIRGWEQYF.

The V and J genes are TRBV7-3 and TRBJ2-1, with TRBD2 matching 7 bases. V was clipped by 5 bases and J by 4 bases; unmatched bases: 11. The germline V gene has CDR1 SGHTA and CDR2 FQGTGA. CDR3 length equals 16 residues. The CDR3 sequence: CASSAVGGARYNEQFF. The DNA of the CDR3 is TGTGCCAGCAGCGCCGTGGGAGGGGCCAGGTACAATGAGCAGTTCTTC.

The gene calls are TRBV19 and TRBJ1-4; D perhaps matches TRBD1 (5 bases). CDR3 length: 14 residues. V lost 3 bases, J lost 4 bases, and 9 bases lay in between. Germline values: CDR1 LNHDA, CDR2 SQIVND (reference sequence). This CDR3 is CASSIGHLNEKLFF. DNA of the CDR3: TGTGCCAGTAGTATCGGACACCTTAATGAAAAACTGTTTTTT.

This chain connects TRBV7-9 to TRBJ2-1, with TRBD2 identical over 7 bases. CDR3 length: 14 residues. Germline CDR1 and CDR2: SEHNR and FQNEAQ (reference sequence). V shed 7 bases, J shed 0 bases, and the junction held 3 bases outside the gene matches. The CDR3 DNA reads TGTGCCAGCACCGAGCGGGGCTCCTACAATGAGCAGTTCTTC. Protein product: CASTERGSYNEQFF.

The V gene is TRBV20-1, the J gene TRBJ2-5; no firm D call. The CDR3 contains 10 residues. Per the germline V gene, CDR1 is DFQATT and CDR2 is SNEGSKA (reference sequence). Trimming took 5 bases from V and 3 from J, leaving 4 bases between them. The CDR3 region has the DNA TGCAGTGCTTTAAAAGAGACCCAGTACTTC. Translating it yields CSALKETQYF.

This clone was counted only a few times. The chain recombines TRBV2 with TRBJ1-1; TRBD1 matches 7 bases. The CDR3 is 14 residues long. From germline, CDR1 is SNHLY and CDR2 FYNNEI. V shed 6 bases and J 0 bases; nucleotides not matched to a gene: 4. DNA for the CDR3: TGTGCCAGCAGCGGGACAGTCTTGAACACTGAAGCTTTCTTT. It is translated as CASSGTVLNTEAFF.

V is TRBV30 and J is TRBJ2-5, with TRBD1 as a possible D gene (5 bases). This CDR3 is 14 amino acids long. V was pared by 0 bases and J by 3 bases, with 11 bases between. Germline V gene sequence: CDR1 GTSNPN, CDR2 SVGIG (reference sequence). This chain's CDR3 is CAWSVGAVKETQYF. CDR3 DNA: TGTGCCTGGAGTGTAGGGGCAGTCAAAGAGACCCAGTACTTC. Full variable domain (remainder filled in from reference TRBV30 and TRBJ2-5): SQTIHQWPATLVQPVGSPLSLECTVEGTSNPNLYWYRQAAGRGLQLLFYSVGIGQISSEVPQNLSASRPQDRQFILSSKKLLLSDSGFYLCAWSVGAVKETQYFGPGTRLLVL.

The chain's CDR3 is CASSLEGHTRSYEQYF. In DNA, the CDR3 is TGTGCCAGCAGCTTGGAGGGGCACACAAGGTCCTACGAGCAGTACTTC. V is TRBV5-6 and J is TRBJ2-7, with D maybe TRBD1 (5 bases). Trimming stripped 0 bases from V and 1 base from J, with 14 bases between. The CDR3 is 16 amino acids. Germline CDR1 SGHDT, CDR2 YYEEEE.

This clone was detected a few times. V gene TRBV4-3 combines with J gene TRBJ1-4; D unclear. Germline CDR1 reads LGHNA; CDR2 reads YSLEER. The CDR3 is 16 residues long. The V end lost 3 bases, the J end lost 0 bases, and 11 bases lay between the germline ends. The CDR3 nucleotides are TGCGCCAGCAGCCAGGGCTATCTTGCAACTAATGAAAAACTGTTTTTT. The encoded protein is CASSQGYLATNEKLFF.

In this sample, this clone turned up a few times. J is TRBJ2-3 and V is TRBV7-2, with a weak D call TRBD1 (5 bases). Germline-derived CDR1 and CDR2 are SGHTA and FQGNSA. This CDR3 has 13 amino acids. V was pared by 2 bases and J by 5 bases, with 8 bases between. The CDR3 spells CASSLKGLDTQYF. As DNA, the CDR3 is TGTGCCAGCAGCTTAAAGGGGTTAGATACGCAGTATTTT.

This clone has more than one count but fewer than ten. The rearrangement joins TRBV6-5 to TRBJ2-7; perhaps TRBD1 as D (6 bases). The ends were cut back, 4 bases at V and 2 bases at J, with 18 bases in the middle. The CDR3 contains 16 residues. The V gene's germline CDR1 is MNHEY and CDR2 SVGAGI. This CDR3 is CASSSPSHGGTYEQYF. As DNA, the CDR3 is TGTGCCAGCAGTTCCCCGTCCCATGGGGGCACCTACGAGCAGTACTTC.

V usage is TRBV20-1 and J usage is TRBJ2-5, with a tentative D call TRBD2 (5 bases). V was shortened by 6 bases and J by 5 bases, with 10 bases between the two germline ends. The CDR3 has 11 amino acids. Germline-derived CDR1 and CDR2 are DFQATT and SNEGSKA (reference sequence). CDR3 bases: TGCAGTGCCCGGGGATTTGAGACCCAGTACTTC. It specifies CSARGFETQYF.

The chain recombines TRBV7-2 with TRBJ2-1; 7 bases agree with TRBD1. Germline-derived CDR1 and CDR2 are SGHTA and FQGNSA. The CDR3 extends over 14 amino acids. Trimming removed 2 bases from V and 4 bases from J; junction bases left unmatched: 2. CDR3: CASSLRGPYNEQFF. The CDR3 DNA reads TGTGCCAGCAGCTTAAGGGGGCCTTACAATGAGCAGTTCTTC.

This chain joins TRBV5-6 and TRBJ1-1, with D tentatively TRBD1 (5 bases). The V gene's germline CDR1 is SGHDT and CDR2 YYEEEE. Trimming took off 0 bases at V and 6 bases at J, with 15 bases between the two ends. This CDR3 region has 15 residues. The CDR3 loop is CASSLVGTPGAEAFF. As DNA, the CDR3 is TGTGCCAGCAGCTTGGTTGGGACCCCGGGGGCTGAAGCTTTCTTT.

The rearrangement links TRBV5-1 to TRBJ2-7; 10 bases fit TRBD2. With 0 bases clipped from V and 3 bases from J, the junction kept 6 bases outside the gene matches. CDR3 size: 16 residues. Germline CDR1 is SGHRS and CDR2 is YFSETQ. This CDR3 reads CASSLDGSSGSYEQYF. Written as DNA, the CDR3 is TGCGCCAGCAGCTTGGACGGGTCTAGCGGGAGCTACGAGCAGTACTTC.

The V gene is TRBV6-6, the J gene TRBJ2-4; 7 nucleotides agree with TRBD2. The CDR3 is 15 residues long. With 6 bases clipped from V and 0 bases from J, the junction kept 5 bases outside the gene matches. Germline lookup yields CDR1 MNHNY and CDR2 SVGAGI (reference sequence). As DNA, the CDR3 is TGTGCCAGCAGCCCTAGCGGACTAGCCAAAAACATTCAGTACTTC. It codes for CASSPSGLAKNIQYF.

This sequence joins TRBV5-1 and TRBJ1-1; D is ambiguous. The CDR3 is 13 amino acids. The V end was cut by 1 base, the J end by 3 bases, with 7 bases between. Germline V gene data show CDR1 as SGHRS and CDR2 as YFSETQ. The CDR3 DNA follows: TGCGCCAGCAGCTTGAGTCAGTACACTGAAGCTTTCTTT. Protein: CASSLSQYTEAFF.

The chain carries TRBV6-5 and TRBJ2-1, with D possibly being TRBD2 (5 bases). The V end lost 2 bases, the J end lost 4 bases, and 15 bases lay between the germline ends. CDR1 and CDR2 from the germline V gene are MNHEY and SVGAGI. The CDR3 has 16 residues. CDR3 sequence (DNA): TGTGCCAGCAGTTACCCGAGAGAGGGAGCATACAATGAGCAGTTCTTC. It specifies CASSYPREGAYNEQFF.

V is TRBV4-2 and J is TRBJ2-1; 8 nucleotides match TRBD2. V lost 2 bases and J lost 7; bases outside the gene matches: 7. Germline CDR1 reads LGHNA; CDR2 reads YNFKEQ. This CDR3 region has 15 residues. This chain's CDR3 is CASSQSPGLVNEQFF. DNA for the CDR3: TGTGCCAGCAGCCAAAGTCCGGGACTAGTAAATGAGCAGTTCTTC.

The chain employs TRBV28 and TRBJ1-5, with D possibly matching TRBD1 (6 bases). This CDR3 has 15 amino acids. Germline V CDR1 and CDR2: MDHEN, SYDVKM. Trimming took off 3 bases at V and 3 bases at J, with 12 bases between the two ends. The DNA for the CDR3 is TGTGCCAGCAGTTTCGGGGGGCGAGACAATCAGCCCCAGCATTTT. Its protein is CASSFGGRDNQPQHF.

This chain links TRBV18 with TRBJ2-7; 10 bases line up with TRBD2. This CDR3 has 13 amino acids. Trimming at V came to 5 bases and at J to 5 bases, leaving 3 bases not matched to a gene. The V gene's germline CDR1 is KGHSH and CDR2 LQKENI. The CDR3 DNA is TGTGCCAGCTCAGCCGGGACTAGCGACGAGCAGTACTTC. Translated: CASSAGTSDEQYF.

The J gene is TRBJ2-7, the V gene TRBV6-2 or TRBV6-3; 7 bases agree with TRBD1. Germline V lookup: CDR1 MNHEY, CDR2 SVGEGT. The trim removed 5 bases at V and 1 base at J, leaving 5 bases unmatched. The CDR3 length is 14 residues. The CDR3 DNA is TGTGCCAGCAGTCCCGCAGGGGGATCCTACGAGCAGTACTTC. As protein: CASSPAGGSYEQYF.

The chain joins TRBV2 to TRBJ2-1; 14 bases are a match to TRBD2. The trim removed 6 bases at V and 7 bases at J, leaving 2 bases unmatched. Germline CDR1 is SNHLY and CDR2 is FYNNEI. The CDR3 has 14 residues. The CDR3 DNA sequence: TGTGCCAGCAGAGGGACTAGCGGGAGTAATGAGCAGTTCTTC. This gives the protein CASRGTSGSNEQFF.

The DNA of the CDR3 is TGTGCCAGCAGCCTAGACAGGGGTTCCTACTACGAGCAGTACTTC. It yields the protein CASSLDRGSYYEQYF. The genes are TRBV7-2 and TRBJ2-7; 8 bases agree with TRBD1. J gave up 3 bases and V 5 bases, and 9 bases lay outside the gene matches. CDR1 SGHTA and CDR2 FQGNSA come from the germline V gene. The length of the CDR3 is 15 residues. Drawing the rest from reference TRBV7-2 and TRBJ2-7, the complete variable domain is GAGVSQSPSNKVTEKGKDVELRCDPISGHTALYWYRQSLGQGLEFLIYFQGNSAPDKSGLPSDRFSAERTGGSVSTLTIQRTQQEDSAVYLCASSLDRGSYYEQYFGPGTRLTVT.